This record looks at one T cell receptor beta chain sequence and its context. The clone's antigen remains unknown. No base quality values were provided; no much bigger clone lies one nucleotide off. The CDR3 sequence holds 15 residues, the cysteine and phenylalanine included. The only DNA kept is the CDR3, 45 bases in frame from the first base. V and J are trimmed by 2 bases and 2 bases, and the gene matches miss 2 bases of the junction. CDR1 MNHEY and CDR2 SVGAGI were looked up in the germline V gene. Library preparation employed PCR. The listed sequencing device is Illumina HiSeq 2500. To reduce PCR and sequencing biases, unique molecular identifiers were incorporated into the TCR beta cDNA libraries. Roughly 0.5 million cDNA molecules were obtained per 1 to 10 million input T cells, so each molecule approximated one T cell. The same protocol used for the earlier healthy control dataset was applied to prepare and sequence the patient libraries. Samples belonging to the same batch were prepared together, multiplexed and sequenced on a shared HiSeq lane. The paper's processing steps were these. Raw barcoded reads were processed with MIGEC, discarding single-read molecular identifier groups before consensus assembly and CDR3 extraction. Clonotype tables were post-analysed with VDJtools, and diversity was normalized by down-sampling all datasets to the smallest sample size. To correct batch-related cross-sample contamination, repertoire overlap clustering matched CDR3 amino acid sequences but not nucleotide sequences. The public reads were reprocessed in TCRdb via fastp at Q25 and MiXCR, keeping in-frame beta chains. Each entry merges the rows of one CDR3 protein and shows their most common DNA and genes. Clone size and V and J calls follow TCRdb, not the original study. Within this sample are 750,000 to 950,000 distinct CDR3 sequences, with approximately 57% of them counted one time only. In total, the top ten clones hold roughly 4.4% of the sample.

These data are taken from a study of post-analysis software for immune sequencing data (dated by TCRdb to between 2014 and 2016). Turning to the overall study: Disease courses on record covered relapsing-remitting, secondary progressive and progressive-relapsing multiple sclerosis, though some patients had no subtype annotation. A subset of samples was prepared in parallel using single-end sample barcoding, then pooled and co-amplified after Illumina adapter ligation. Patient repertoires were compared against 11 previously published healthy control repertoires from donors aged 6 to 25 years.

Results and caveats for the whole study, not just this receptor: The control group was slightly older than the multiple sclerosis patient group. Direct clustering with F measure showed strong co-clustering of samples prepared in the same batch, prompting a batch-effect correction. Compared with controls, multiple sclerosis patients had significantly lower normalized Chao1 diversity, a finding suggesting substantial peripheral T-cell clonal expansion. Patients showed significantly higher frequencies than controls for five TRBV segments, among them TRBV5-6, TRBV5-1 and TRBV20-1.

To demonstrate the VDJtools post-analysis software, TCR beta repertoires were profiled from the peripheral blood of about 14 young patients with multiple sclerosis. The multiple sclerosis patients were children and adolescents ranging in age from roughly 6 to 15 years. Sequencing was carried out using blood. The rearrangement combines TRBV6-5 with TRBJ2-3, with 9 bases matching TRBD2. This clonotype was sampled from a girl between 10 and 17 years old with multiple sclerosis. The CDR3 amino acid sequence is: CASSYGGRATDTQYF. The DNA sequence is TGTGCCAGCAGTTACGGCGGGAGGGCCACAGATACGCAGTATTTT.